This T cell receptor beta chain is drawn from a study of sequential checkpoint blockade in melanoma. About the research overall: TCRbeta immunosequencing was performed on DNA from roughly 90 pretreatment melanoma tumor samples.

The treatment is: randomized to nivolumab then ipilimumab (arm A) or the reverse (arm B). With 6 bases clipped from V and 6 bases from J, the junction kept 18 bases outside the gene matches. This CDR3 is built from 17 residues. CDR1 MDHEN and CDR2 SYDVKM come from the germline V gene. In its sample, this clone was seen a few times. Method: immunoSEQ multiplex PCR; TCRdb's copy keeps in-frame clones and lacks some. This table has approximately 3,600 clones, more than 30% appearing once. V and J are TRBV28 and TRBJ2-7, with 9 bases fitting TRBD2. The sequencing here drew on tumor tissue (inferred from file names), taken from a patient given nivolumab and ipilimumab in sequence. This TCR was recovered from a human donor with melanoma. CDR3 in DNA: TGTGCCAGCAGGCCTCTGGGCGGGAGGGCCCTTCGGACCGAGCAGTACTTC. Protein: CASRPLGGRALRTEQYF.